The 10 T cell receptor beta chains reported below all come from one sample, sequenced in a study of vaccination and CD4 T cells after COVID-19. The sample's treatment: roughly ten-day PBMC culture with coronavirus spike peptide pools or control peptides (ViraFEST assay). Antigen specificity for these receptors is unknown. The study sequenced cultured CD4+ T cell DNA using the Oncomine TCR Beta short-read assay. Via MiXCR, TCRdb re-called the PCR reads, giving one row per CDR3 protein. The table shows under 25,000 distinct CDR3 sequences, with approximately 50% occurring only once. Input material: cultured CD4+ T cells from blood. The receptors come from a human donor with COVID-19.

The chain joins TRBV20-1 to TRBJ2-5; a weak D match, TRBD1 (6 bases). The ends were cut back, 5 bases at V and 2 bases at J, with 15 bases in the middle. The CDR3 spans 14 residues. The germline V gene encodes CDR1 DFQATT and CDR2 SNEGSKA (reference sequence). CDR3 residues: CSAVPQGWQETQYF. The CDR3 DNA follows: TGCAGTGCTGTACCTCAGGGGTGGCAAGAGACCCAGTACTTC.

In DNA, the CDR3 is TGTGCCATCAGTGAACCCTCTGAGGAGTCACCCCTCCACTTT. It codes for CAISEPSEESPLHF. The chain couples TRBV10-3 to TRBJ1-6, with unresolved D. The CDR3 totals 14 residues. CDR1 is ENHRY, CDR2 SYGVKD, per germline. Trimming shortened V by 3 bases and J by 10 bases, and 13 bases separated the two germline ends.

The rearrangement links TRBV5-1 to TRBJ1-2, with D maybe TRBD1 (6 bases). Between the trimmed V and J ends, which lost 1 base and 4 bases, there was a span of 11 bases. The CDR3 extends over 14 amino acids. Germline V gene sequence: CDR1 SGHRS, CDR2 YFSETQ. The chain's CDR3 is CASSLSGGTYGYTF. Here the CDR3 DNA reads TGCGCCAGCAGCTTGTCCGGGGGCACCTATGGCTACACCTTC. Combining the CDR3 with reference TRBV5-1 and TRBJ1-2 gives the whole variable domain KAGVTQTPRYLIKTRGQQVTLSCSPISGHRSVSWYQQTPGQGLQFLFEYFSETQRNKGNFPGRFSGRQFSNSRSEMNVSTLELGDSALYLCASSLSGGTYGYTFGSGTRLTVV.

The gene calls are TRBV7-2 and TRBJ1-5, with a weak D call TRBD1 (5 bases). V lost 5 bases, J lost 1 base, and 9 bases lay in between. In germline, CDR1 is SGHTA, CDR2 FQGNSA. The CDR3 covers 14 residues. The DNA for the CDR3 is TGTGCCAGCAGCCTTTACAGGAGCAATCAGCCCCAGCATTTT. Protein product: CASSLYRSNQPQHF.

This clonotype was counted between two and nine times. V and J are TRBV2 and TRBJ2-7; a possible D gene is TRBD2 (5 bases). Germline V gene sequence: CDR1 SNHLY, CDR2 FYNNEI. This CDR3 contains 13 residues. V was clipped by 6 bases and J by 0 bases, with 9 bases between them. The CDR3 here is CASRRVSSYEQYF. The CDR3 DNA sequence: TGTGCCAGCAGGCGGGTCAGCTCCTACGAGCAGTACTTC.

This clonotype was seen a handful of times. The V and J genes are TRBV11-2 and TRBJ2-7; unclear D gene. The germline V gene encodes CDR1 SGHAT and CDR2 FQNNGV. V was shortened by 5 bases and J by 6 bases, with 14 bases between the two germline ends. The length of the CDR3 is 13 residues. DNA for the CDR3: TGTGCCAGCAGCCCGGAGTTAGTGGCCGAGCAGTACTTC. It codes for CASSPELVAEQYF.

The chain recombines TRBV7-6 with TRBJ2-7, with a weak D call TRBD1 (6 bases). The CDR3 sequence is 14 residues long. Germline V gene lookup returns CDR1 SGHVS and CDR2 FNYEAQ. Trimming shortened V by 5 bases and J by 7 bases, and 18 bases separated the two germline ends. The CDR3 DNA sequence: TGTGCCAGCAGCACGGCCACAGGGAAGGGAGAGCAGTACTTC. It codes for CASSTATGKGEQYF.

This clonotype turned up a few times. J is TRBJ1-5 and V is TRBV27; 8 bases are a match to TRBD1. This CDR3 has 18 residues. Germline V gene sequence: CDR1 MNHEY, CDR2 SMNVEV (reference sequence). V shed 5 bases, J shed 3 bases, and the junction held 15 bases outside the gene matches. CDR3 sequence: CASSPHPSTGENNQPQHF. The CDR3 DNA is TGTGCCAGCAGTCCACACCCTTCGACAGGGGAAAACAATCAGCCCCAGCATTTT.

The sample holds a few counts of this clonotype. The chain combines TRBV28 with TRBJ2-7, with D possibly called TRBD1 or TRBD2 (6 bases each). The V end was cut by 1 base, the J end by 3 bases, with 10 bases between. CDR1 MDHEN and CDR2 SYDVKM come from the germline V gene. The CDR3 length is 14 residues. The CDR3 sequence: CASSLYREVYEQYF. For the CDR3, the DNA is TGTGCCAGCAGTTTATACAGGGAGGTCTACGAGCAGTACTTC.

The rearrangement joins TRBV19 to TRBJ1-2, with D possibly matching TRBD1 (5 bases). Trimming pared 4 bases from V and 2 bases from J, leaving 14 bases between. This CDR3 comprises 15 residues. Looked up from germline, CDR1 is LNHDA and CDR2 is SQIVND (reference sequence). CDR3 loop: CASSTPRGENYGYTF. The CDR3 bases are TGTGCCAGTAGTACCCCCCGGGGGGAGAACTATGGCTACACCTTC.